This T cell receptor (beta chain) was captured by sequencing in a study of cytomegalovirus exposure and HLA in healthy donors. Overall study findings and caveats: Reports indicated that the classifier achieved high specificity and sensitivity in diagnosing cytomegalovirus status. HLA alleles were associated with some 16,000 TCR beta sequences in a later analysis at 0.05 false discovery rate.

This clone was found once. Its antigen remains unidentified. Trimming removed 4 bases at V and 0 bases at J, with 10 bases between. This CDR3 has 14 amino acids. Germline lookup yields CDR1 MNHEY and CDR2 SVGAGI. The study ran its PCR with 60 Vbeta and 13 Jbeta primers. Generated by immunoSEQ multiplex PCR, the TCRdb table keeps only in-frame clones and is missing some. This table holds about 180,000 clones, roughly 78% found once. The rearrangement joins TRBV6-5 to TRBJ2-7, with no clear D. The sample was PBMCs. This clonotype was obtained from a woman in her twenties or thirties in good health and CMV-seronegative. The chain's CDR3 is CASSLTASSYEQYF. In nucleotides, the CDR3 is TGTGCCAGCAGTTTGACTGCCAGCTCCTACGAGCAGTACTTC.